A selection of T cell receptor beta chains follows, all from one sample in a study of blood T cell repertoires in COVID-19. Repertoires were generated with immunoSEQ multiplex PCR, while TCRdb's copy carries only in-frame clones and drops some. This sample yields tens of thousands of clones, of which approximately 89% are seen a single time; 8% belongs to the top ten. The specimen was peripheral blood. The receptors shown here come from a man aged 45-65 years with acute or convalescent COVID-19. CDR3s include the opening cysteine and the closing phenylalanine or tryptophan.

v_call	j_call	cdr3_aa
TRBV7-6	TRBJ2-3	CASSRLTDTQYF
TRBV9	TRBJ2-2	CASSLPRGTTPYTGELFF
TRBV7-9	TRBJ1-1	CASSPWTGVAFF
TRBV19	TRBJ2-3	CASSIQTSGDTDTQYF
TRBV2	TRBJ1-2	CASSVTWDKNYGYTF
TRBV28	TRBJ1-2	CAIPSLNYGYTF
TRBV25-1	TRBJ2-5	CASLLGGTQYF
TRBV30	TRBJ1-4	CAWSMIPGQGRGEKLFF
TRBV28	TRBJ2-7	CASSSRQSYTYEQYF
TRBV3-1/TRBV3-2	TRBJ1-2	CASSQGTGVYGYTF
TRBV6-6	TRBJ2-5	CASSNPGRAETQYF
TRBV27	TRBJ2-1	CASSSIRLAGAIFEQFF
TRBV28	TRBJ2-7	CASTRLAGDYEQYF
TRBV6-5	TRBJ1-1	CASSYSGGNGAFF
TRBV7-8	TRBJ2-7	CASSPETSYEQYF
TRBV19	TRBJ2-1	CASNPMGVNNEQFF
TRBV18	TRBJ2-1	CASSPPRASGSLNEQFF
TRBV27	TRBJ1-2	CASSEQGAGNYGYTF
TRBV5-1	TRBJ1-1	CASSLQDRNTEAFF
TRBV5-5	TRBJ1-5	CASAPDGDIHQPQHF
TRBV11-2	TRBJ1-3	CASSSKGFFGNTIYF
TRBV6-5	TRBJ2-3	CASSTGNTQYF
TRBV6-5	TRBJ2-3	CATLVRGQGPDTQYF
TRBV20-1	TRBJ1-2	CSARSGYGYTF
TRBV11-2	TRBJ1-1	CASSQGQGGAFF
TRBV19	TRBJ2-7	CASRRQGDYEQYF